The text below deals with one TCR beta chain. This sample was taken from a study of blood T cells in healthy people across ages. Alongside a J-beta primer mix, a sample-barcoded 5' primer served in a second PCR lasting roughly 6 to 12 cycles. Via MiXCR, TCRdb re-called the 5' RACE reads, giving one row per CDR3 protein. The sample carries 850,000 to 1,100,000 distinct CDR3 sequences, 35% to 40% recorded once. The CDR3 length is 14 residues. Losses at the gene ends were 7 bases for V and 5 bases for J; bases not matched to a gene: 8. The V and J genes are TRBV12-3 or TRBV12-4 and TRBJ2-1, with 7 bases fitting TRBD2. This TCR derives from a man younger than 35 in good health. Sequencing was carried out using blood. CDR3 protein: CASTRGGFNNEQFF. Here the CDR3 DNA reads TGTGCCAGCACCCGGGGAGGGTTTAACAATGAGCAGTTCTTC.